The 29 T cell receptor beta chains below come from one sample, sequenced in a study of blood T cell repertoires in COVID-19 (dated by TCRdb to the early 2020s). The library was produced with the immunoSEQ multiplex PCR assay. TCRdb re-hosts the immuneACCESS table, in-frame sequences only. Its copies lack some clones; in the studies checked, an unresolved V gene accounts for under half of them, and the cause for the rest is not known. The sample table shows about 91,000 clones, and 88% are seen once. The ten largest clones add up to approximately 8.7% of the sample. The specimen was peripheral blood. Receptors originate from a woman between 65 and 79 years old with acute or convalescent COVID-19.

This chain joins TRBV9 and TRBJ2-3, with 7 bases fitting TRBD1. Unmatched junction bases numbered 7, after V lost 3 bases and J lost 3 bases. The CDR3 has 15 residues. The germline gives CDR1 SGDLS, CDR2 YYNGEE. CDR3 DNA sequence: TGTGCCAGCAGCGCCAACAGGGGTCGTACAGATACGCAGTATTTT. Its protein is CASSANRGRTDTQYF.

The chain uses TRBV11-3 and TRBJ2-3; perhaps TRBD2 as D (6 bases). The CDR3 is 15 residues long. Trimming removed 2 bases at V and 3 bases at J, with 12 bases between. Per the germline V gene, CDR1 is SGHNT and CDR2 is YENEEA. The CDR3 reads CASSLFGSRTDTQYF. The CDR3 DNA sequence: TGTGCCAGCAGCTTATTCGGGAGTCGGACAGATACGCAGTATTTT.

This clone was observed a single time. The CDR3 region is CASSQDPGTAGETQYF. CDR3 coding DNA: TGTGCCAGCAGCCAAGATCCCGGGACTGCCGGAGAGACCCAGTACTTC. This chain links TRBV4-2 with TRBJ2-5; D possibly corresponds to TRBD2 (6 bases). The CDR3 loop spans 16 amino acids. V was trimmed by 0 bases and J by 4 bases, leaving 15 bases between them. Per the germline V gene, CDR1 is LGHNA and CDR2 is YNFKEQ.

The chain combines TRBV3-1 (or the pseudogene TRBV3-2) with TRBJ1-5; no definite D call. V lost 7 bases and J lost 7, with 14 bases in between. This CDR3 contains 13 residues. CDR1 and CDR2 from the germline V gene are LGHDT and YNNKEL (reference sequence). DNA of the CDR3: TGTGCCAGCACTCGGAGGTCCAAGCAGCCCCAGCATTTT. It specifies CASTRRSKQPQHF.

The CDR3 here is CASSDSRDRVLNTGELFF. The CDR3 DNA is TGTGCCAGCAGTGACTCGCGGGACAGGGTCTTAAACACCGGGGAGCTGTTTTTT. The rearrangement links TRBV6-4 to TRBJ2-2; TRBD1 matches 9 bases. CDR3 length: 18 residues. V lost 0 bases to trimming and J lost 2 bases; unmatched junction nucleotides: 7. CDR1 and CDR2 (germline): MRHNA, SNTAGT.

This rearrangement joins TRBV5-5 to TRBJ1-5; maybe TRBD1 (5 bases). Germline CDR1 and CDR2: SGHKS and YYEKEE (reference sequence). The CDR3 is made up of 12 amino acids. Deletions cut 3 bases from V and 9 bases from J, with 10 bases between. The CDR3 loop is CASSSRGWPQHF. The CDR3 DNA is TGTGCCAGCAGCTCCCGGGGGTGGCCCCAGCATTTT.

This chain joins TRBV5-1 and TRBJ2-7; 7 nucleotides agree with TRBD1. The germline V gene encodes CDR1 SGHRS and CDR2 YFSETQ. Trimming removed 0 bases from V and 5 bases from J; junction bases left unmatched: 5. The CDR3 spans 14 residues. Written as DNA, the CDR3 is TGCGCCAGCAGCTTGGACAGGGGAATACACGAGCAGTACTTC. This encodes CASSLDRGIHEQYF.

Here the CDR3 DNA reads TGTGCCAGTAGCCGCAGACAGGGGGGTTCCTACGAGCAGTACTTC. It yields the protein CASSRRQGGSYEQYF. The chain is built from TRBV19 and TRBJ2-7; TRBD1 agrees at 9 bases. Losses at the gene ends were 6 bases for V and 1 base for J; bases not matched to a gene: 7. CDR3 length: 15 amino acids. From germline, CDR1 is LNHDA and CDR2 SQIVND (reference sequence).

The rearrangement joins TRBV18 to TRBJ2-1; D may be TRBD1 (5 bases). Trimming shortened V by 0 bases and J by 10 bases, and 10 bases separated the two germline ends. CDR3 length: 13 residues. Germline-derived CDR1 and CDR2 are KGHSH and LQKENI. This CDR3 is CASSPPGEGEQFF. The CDR3 region has the DNA TGTGCCAGCTCACCACCAGGGGAAGGGGAGCAGTTCTTC.

The rearrangement links TRBV2 to TRBJ1-2; TRBD1 aligns across 7 bases. Germline-derived CDR1 and CDR2 are SNHLY and FYNNEI. The CDR3 is 14 amino acids. V dropped 7 bases and J dropped 6; count of bases not matched to a gene: 11. The CDR3 loop is CASIQRQGGHGYTF. The CDR3 DNA reads TGTGCCAGCATCCAACGACAGGGAGGACATGGCTACACCTTC.

This chain links TRBV9 with TRBJ2-7; the D is unclear. Germline V lookup: CDR1 SGDLS, CDR2 YYNGEE. Trimming shortened V by 0 bases and J by 0 bases, and 10 bases separated the two germline ends. CDR3 length equals 15 residues. The CDR3 bases are TGTGCCAGCAGCGTAGACGGGTCGAGCTCCTACGAGCAGTACTTC. Translation: CASSVDGSSSYEQYF.

The chain couples TRBV3-1 (or the pseudogene TRBV3-2) to TRBJ1-3; D unresolved. There are 16 residues in the CDR3. Trimming stripped 1 base from V and 2 bases from J, with 12 bases between. CDR1 is LGHDT and CDR2 is YNNKEL in the germline V gene (reference sequence). The CDR3 protein is CASSQGRRSTGNTIYF. CDR3 in DNA: TGTGCCAGCAGCCAAGGGAGACGGTCTACTGGAAACACCATATATTTT.

The CDR3 nucleotides are TGTGCCAGCACCAAGGGACAGGGGGGCAATCAGCCCCAGCATTTT. Translation: CASTKGQGGNQPQHF. V is TRBV2 and J is TRBJ1-5; 11 nucleotides agree with TRBD1. CDR1 is SNHLY, CDR2 FYNNEI, per germline. Trimming at V came to 7 bases and at J to 2 bases, leaving 4 bases not matched to a gene. This CDR3 region has 15 residues.

The rearrangement joins TRBV18 to TRBJ2-4; D is perhaps TRBD2 (6 bases). Trimming took 3 bases from V and 1 from J, leaving 10 bases between them. The CDR3 contains 15 residues. CDR1 is KGHSH and CDR2 is LQKENI in the germline V gene. The CDR3 coding sequence is TGTGCCAGCTCACCTCCAGGAGGGGCCAAAAACATTCAGTACTTC. Translated, it gives CASSPPGGAKNIQYF.

V and J are TRBV27 and TRBJ1-4, with 8 bases fitting TRBD1. The germline V gene encodes CDR1 MNHEY and CDR2 SMNVEV (reference sequence). V shed 5 bases and J 0 bases; nucleotides not matched to a gene: 8. The CDR3 consists of 17 residues. DNA for the CDR3: TGTGCCAGCAGTACGAGGACACAGGGGGCAACTAATGAAAAACTGTTTTTT. Amino acids: CASSTRTQGATNEKLFF.

This chain connects TRBV7-9 to TRBJ2-1, with TRBD1 matching over 9 bases. Germline CDR1 reads SEHNR; CDR2 reads FQNEAQ (reference sequence). V was clipped by 2 bases and J by 9 bases; unmatched bases: 8. The CDR3 runs to 15 residues. CDR3 coding DNA: TGTGCCAGCAGCTTACCGGGACAGGGTCAGCCTGAGCAGTTCTTC. Translating it yields CASSLPGQGQPEQFF.

The V and J genes are TRBV18 and TRBJ2-7; 8 bases are shared with TRBD1. The germline V gene has CDR1 KGHSH and CDR2 LQKENI. The CDR3 spans 16 residues. Losses at the gene ends were 2 bases for V and 2 bases for J; bases not matched to a gene: 8. This CDR3 reads CASSPVDRGLAYEQYF. The CDR3 DNA sequence: TGTGCCAGCTCACCAGTAGACAGGGGCCTAGCCTACGAGCAGTACTTC.

The rearrangement joins TRBV5-1 to TRBJ2-7; TRBD1 aligns across 8 bases. This CDR3 is 14 amino acids long. The V gene's germline CDR1 is SGHRS and CDR2 YFSETQ. V lost 2 bases, J lost 4 bases, and 5 bases stayed unmatched. The CDR3 region has the DNA TGCGCCAGCAGCTTCAGGCAGGGGGCTTACGAGCAGTACTTC. Its protein product is CASSFRQGAYEQYF.

The chain employs TRBV28 and TRBJ1-2, with 7 bases that match TRBD1. CDR3 length: 14 amino acids. Germline trimming cut 5 bases from V and 2 bases from J; bases unmatched to any gene: 5. Germline assignment: CDR1 MDHEN and CDR2 SYDVKM. This CDR3 reads CASSTRQGNYGYTF. Here the CDR3 DNA reads TGTGCCAGCAGTACTCGACAGGGAAACTATGGCTACACCTTC.

V usage is TRBV7-8 and J usage is TRBJ2-2; 8 bases agree with TRBD1. CDR1 is SGHVS and CDR2 is FQNEAQ in the germline V gene. V gave up 5 bases and J gave up 6 bases; unmatched junction bases: 11. This CDR3 is built from 16 residues. CDR3 nucleotides: TGTGCCAGCAGCGCCCGGGACAGGTCCGTTTCCGGGGAGCTGTTTTTT. Translating gives CASSARDRSVSGELFF.

The chain uses TRBV5-4 and TRBJ1-3; TRBD1 might be the D (5 bases). The CDR3 is 14 amino acids. V was cut by 5 bases and J by 0 bases, with 9 bases left in between. Germline lookup yields CDR1 SGHNT and CDR2 YYREEE (reference sequence). The CDR3 DNA reads as TGTGCCAGCAGATATCAGGGCTCTGGAAACACCATATATTTT. Its translation: CASRYQGSGNTIYF.

The chain joins TRBV11-2 to TRBJ2-5, with D perhaps TRBD1 (5 bases). This CDR3 is 17 amino acids long. Germline-derived CDR1 and CDR2 are SGHAT and FQNNGV. Between the trimmed V and J ends, which lost 2 bases and 1 base, there was a span of 17 bases. DNA of the CDR3: TGTGCCAGCAGCTTACAAAACCGACAGTTTATCCAAGAGACCCAGTACTTC. Encoded protein: CASSLQNRQFIQETQYF.

The J gene is TRBJ1-4, the V gene TRBV3-1 (or the pseudogene TRBV3-2), with 7 bases that match TRBD1. Trimming cost V 4 bases and J 8 bases; bases outside gene matches: 7. This CDR3 contains 14 residues. Per the germline V gene, CDR1 is LGHDT and CDR2 is YNNKEL (reference sequence). The CDR3: CASSLTQGTEKLFF. The CDR3 DNA follows: TGTGCCAGCAGCCTTACACAGGGGACCGAAAAACTGTTTTTT.

The chain has TRBV10-3 and TRBJ2-3; 8 nucleotides match TRBD2. The CDR3 spans 15 residues. The junction had 10 bases not matched to a gene; V was cut back by 8 bases and J by 3 bases. Germline values: CDR1 ENHRY, CDR2 SYGVKD. The CDR3 nucleotides read TGTGCCATCGGCGGGGCGGGGGGAAATACAGATACGCAGTATTTT. It translates to CAIGGAGGNTDTQYF.

The chain couples TRBV5-6 to TRBJ1-3, with unresolved D. Germline V gene data show CDR1 as SGHDT and CDR2 as YYEEEE. Trimming stripped 3 bases from V and 3 bases from J, with 4 bases between. This CDR3 has 12 amino acids. The CDR3 reads CASSSGGNTIYF. CDR3 coding DNA: TGTGCCAGCAGCTCGGGTGGAAACACCATATATTTT.

This clone was counted a few times. This chain connects TRBV7-9 to TRBJ1-2, with 8 bases matching TRBD1. The CDR3 runs 18 residues. Losses at the gene ends were 3 bases for V and 0 bases for J; bases not matched to a gene: 12. CDR1 is SEHNR, CDR2 FQNEAQ, per germline (reference sequence). The CDR3 protein is CASSFPSGTGDSNYGYTF. The CDR3 DNA sequence: TGTGCCAGCAGCTTTCCTTCTGGGACAGGAGATTCTAACTATGGCTACACCTTC.

Here the CDR3 reads CASSPLPAIGATQETQYF. CDR3 DNA: TGTGCCAGCAGCCCGCTTCCGGCTATTGGGGCTACCCAAGAGACCCAGTACTTC. The V and J genes are TRBV7-9 and TRBJ2-5; D might be TRBD1 (5 bases). Germline assignment: CDR1 SEHNR and CDR2 FQNEAQ (reference sequence). This CDR3 spans 18 amino acids. Trimming took 5 bases from V and 1 from J, leaving 23 bases between them.

The rearrangement uses TRBV14 and TRBJ2-1; D call uncertain. The CDR3 is 15 residues long. Germline V gene lookup returns CDR1 SGHDN and CDR2 FVKESK. Deletions cut 2 bases from V and 2 bases from J, with 10 bases between. The CDR3 DNA reads as TGTGCCAGCAGCCAACCCCAGTACACCTACAATGAGCAGTTCTTC. It codes for CASSQPQYTYNEQFF.

Worth noting for this clone: Other DNA sequences within the sample encode an identical CDR3. The genes are TRBV6-1 and TRBJ1-1; D is undetermined. The CDR3 runs 12 residues. V gave up 3 bases and J gave up 3 bases, with 5 bases separating them. The germline V gene has CDR1 MNHNS and CDR2 SASEGT. The CDR3 DNA reads TGTGCCAGCAGTGACCCCTACACTGAAGCTTTCTTT. This encodes CASSDPYTEAFF.